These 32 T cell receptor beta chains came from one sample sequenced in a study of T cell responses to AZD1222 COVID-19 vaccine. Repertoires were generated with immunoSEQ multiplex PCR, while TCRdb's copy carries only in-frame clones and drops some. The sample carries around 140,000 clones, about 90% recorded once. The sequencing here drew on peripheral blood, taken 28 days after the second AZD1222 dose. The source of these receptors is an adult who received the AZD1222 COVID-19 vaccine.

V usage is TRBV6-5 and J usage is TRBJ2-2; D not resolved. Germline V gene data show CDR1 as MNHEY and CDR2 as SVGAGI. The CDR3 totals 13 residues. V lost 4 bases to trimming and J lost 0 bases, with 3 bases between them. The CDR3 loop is CASSSPNTGELFF. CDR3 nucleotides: TGTGCCAGCAGTTCCCCGAACACCGGGGAGCTGTTTTTT.

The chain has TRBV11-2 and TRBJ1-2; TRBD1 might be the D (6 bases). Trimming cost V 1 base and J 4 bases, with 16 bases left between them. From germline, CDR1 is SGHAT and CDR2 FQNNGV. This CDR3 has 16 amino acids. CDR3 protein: CASSLAHAGVGYGYTF. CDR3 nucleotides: TGTGCCAGCAGCTTAGCTCACGCAGGGGTTGGCTATGGCTACACCTTC.

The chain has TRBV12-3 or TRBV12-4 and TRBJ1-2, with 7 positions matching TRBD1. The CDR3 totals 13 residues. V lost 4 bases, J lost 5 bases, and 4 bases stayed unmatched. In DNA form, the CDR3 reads TGTGCCAGCAGTTCAGGGACAGCTTATGGCTACACCTTC. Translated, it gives CASSSGTAYGYTF.

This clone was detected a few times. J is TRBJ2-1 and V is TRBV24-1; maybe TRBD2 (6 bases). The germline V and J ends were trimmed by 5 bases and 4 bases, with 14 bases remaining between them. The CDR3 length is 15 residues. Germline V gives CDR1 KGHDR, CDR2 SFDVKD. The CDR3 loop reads CATSASGGTYNEQFF. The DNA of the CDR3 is TGTGCCACCAGTGCATCCGGGGGAACTTACAATGAGCAGTTCTTC.

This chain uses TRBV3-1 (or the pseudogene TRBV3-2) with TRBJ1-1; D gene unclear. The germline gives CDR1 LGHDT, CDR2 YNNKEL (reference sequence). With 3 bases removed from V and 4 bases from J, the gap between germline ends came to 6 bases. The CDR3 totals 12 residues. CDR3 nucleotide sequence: TGTGCCAGCAGCCAGCGAAGCACTGAAGCTTTCTTT. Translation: CASSQRSTEAFF.

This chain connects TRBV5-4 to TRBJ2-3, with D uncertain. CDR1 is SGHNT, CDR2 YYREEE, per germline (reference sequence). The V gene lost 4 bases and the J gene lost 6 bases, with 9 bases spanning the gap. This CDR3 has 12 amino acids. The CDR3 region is CASSLPFDTQYF. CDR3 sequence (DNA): TGTGCCAGCAGCCTACCTTTTGATACGCAGTATTTT.

DNA for the CDR3: TGTGCCAGCAGCTTAGTTGGGACTCGGGATGGCTACACCTTC. Translating it yields CASSLVGTRDGYTF. V and J are TRBV7-9 and TRBJ1-2, with D perhaps TRBD1 (5 bases). This CDR3 comprises 14 residues. Germline CDR1 reads SEHNR; CDR2 reads FQNEAQ (reference sequence). The ends were cut back, 1 base at V and 6 bases at J, with 12 bases in the middle.

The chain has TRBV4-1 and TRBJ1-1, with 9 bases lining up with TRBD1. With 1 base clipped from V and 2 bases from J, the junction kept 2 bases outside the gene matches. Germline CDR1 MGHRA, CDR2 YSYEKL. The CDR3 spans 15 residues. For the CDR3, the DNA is TGCGCCAGCAGCCAAGTGACAGGGGGTAACACTGAAGCTTTCTTT. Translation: CASSQVTGGNTEAFF.

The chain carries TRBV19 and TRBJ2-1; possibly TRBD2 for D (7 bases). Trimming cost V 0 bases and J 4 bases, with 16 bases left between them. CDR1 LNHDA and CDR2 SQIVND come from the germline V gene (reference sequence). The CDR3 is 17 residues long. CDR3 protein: CASSIDETGGLYNEQFF. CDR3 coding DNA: TGTGCCAGTAGTATAGATGAAACGGGGGGCTTATACAATGAGCAGTTCTTC.

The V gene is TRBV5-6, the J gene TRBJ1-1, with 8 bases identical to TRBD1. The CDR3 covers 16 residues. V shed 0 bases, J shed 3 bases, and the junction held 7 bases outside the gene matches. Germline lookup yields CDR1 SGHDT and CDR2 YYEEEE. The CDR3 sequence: CASSLAGDRRDTEAFF. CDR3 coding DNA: TGTGCCAGCAGCTTGGCTGGGGACAGGCGGGACACTGAAGCTTTCTTT.

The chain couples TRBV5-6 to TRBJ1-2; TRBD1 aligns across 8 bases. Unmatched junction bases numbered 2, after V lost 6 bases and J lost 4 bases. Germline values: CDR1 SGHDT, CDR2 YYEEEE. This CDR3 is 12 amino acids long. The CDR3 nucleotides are TGTGCCAGCACTGGGACAGGCTATGGCTACACCTTC. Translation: CASTGTGYGYTF.

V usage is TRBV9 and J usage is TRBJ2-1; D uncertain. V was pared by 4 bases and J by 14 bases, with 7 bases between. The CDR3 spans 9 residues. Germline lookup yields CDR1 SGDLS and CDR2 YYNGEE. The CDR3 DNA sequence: TGTGCCAGCAGCCCCAAGGAGTTCTTC. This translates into CASSPKEFF.

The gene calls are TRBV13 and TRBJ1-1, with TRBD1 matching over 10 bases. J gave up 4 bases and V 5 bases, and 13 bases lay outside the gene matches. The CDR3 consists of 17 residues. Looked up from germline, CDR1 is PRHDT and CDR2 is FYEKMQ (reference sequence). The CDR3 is CASSLPGTGVGSTEAFF. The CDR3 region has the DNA TGTGCCAGCAGCCTCCCGGGGACAGGGGTAGGGAGCACTGAAGCTTTCTTT. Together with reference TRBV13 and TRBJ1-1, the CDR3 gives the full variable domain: AAGVIQSPRHLIKEKRETATLKCYPIPRHDTVYWYQQGPGQDPQFLISFYEKMQSDKGSIPDRFSAQQFSDYHSELNMSSLELGDSALYFCASSLPGTGVGSTEAFFGQGTRLTVV.

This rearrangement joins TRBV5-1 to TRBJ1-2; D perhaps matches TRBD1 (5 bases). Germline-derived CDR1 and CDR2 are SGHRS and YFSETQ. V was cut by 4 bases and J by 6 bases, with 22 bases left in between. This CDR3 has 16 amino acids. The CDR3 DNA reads TGCGCCAGCAGCACACAAGGGGACGAAGCCATTAATGGCTACACCTTC. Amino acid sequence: CASSTQGDEAINGYTF.

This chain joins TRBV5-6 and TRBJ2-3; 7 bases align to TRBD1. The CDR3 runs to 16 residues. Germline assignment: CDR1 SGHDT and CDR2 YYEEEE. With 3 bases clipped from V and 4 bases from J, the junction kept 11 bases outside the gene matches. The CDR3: CASSSYRGTSADTQYF. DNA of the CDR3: TGTGCCAGCAGCTCCTACAGGGGAACTTCGGCAGATACGCAGTATTTT.

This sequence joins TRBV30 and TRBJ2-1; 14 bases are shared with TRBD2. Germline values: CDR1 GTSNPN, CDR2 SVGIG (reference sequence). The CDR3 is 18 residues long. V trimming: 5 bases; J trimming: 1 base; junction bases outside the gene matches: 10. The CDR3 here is CAWGGETSGRGSYNEQFF. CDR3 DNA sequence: TGTGCCTGGGGTGGAGAGACTAGCGGGAGGGGGTCCTACAATGAGCAGTTCTTC.

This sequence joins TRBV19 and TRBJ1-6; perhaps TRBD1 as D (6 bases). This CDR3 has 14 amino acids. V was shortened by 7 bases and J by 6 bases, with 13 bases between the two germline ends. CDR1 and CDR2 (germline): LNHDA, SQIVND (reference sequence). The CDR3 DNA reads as TGTGCCAGTACCTATACGGGGGCTAATTCACCCCTCCACTTT. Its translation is CASTYTGANSPLHF.

CDR3 DNA: TGTGCCAGCAGCCAGGGACCGTCCTATGGCTACACCTTC. Protein product: CASSQGPSYGYTF. The J gene is TRBJ1-2, the V gene TRBV5-5; TRBD1 might be the D (5 bases). Trimming shortened V by 4 bases and J by 4 bases, and 11 bases separated the two germline ends. The V gene's germline CDR1 is SGHKS and CDR2 YYEKEE (reference sequence). The CDR3 has 13 amino acids.

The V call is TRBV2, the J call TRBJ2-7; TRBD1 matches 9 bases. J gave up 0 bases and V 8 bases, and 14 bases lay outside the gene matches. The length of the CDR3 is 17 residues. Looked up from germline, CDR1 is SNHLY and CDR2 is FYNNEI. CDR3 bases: TGTGCCAGCCGAGGGACAGGGTTAAAGGGATTCTCCTACGAGCAGTACGTC. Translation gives CASRGTGLKGFSYEQYV.

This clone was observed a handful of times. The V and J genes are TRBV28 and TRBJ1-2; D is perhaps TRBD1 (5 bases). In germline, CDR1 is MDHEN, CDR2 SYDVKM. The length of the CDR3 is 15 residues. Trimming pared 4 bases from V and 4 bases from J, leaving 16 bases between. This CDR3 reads CASSSHPTAPYGYTF. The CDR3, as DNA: TGTGCCAGCAGTTCTCACCCGACAGCTCCCTATGGCTACACCTTC.

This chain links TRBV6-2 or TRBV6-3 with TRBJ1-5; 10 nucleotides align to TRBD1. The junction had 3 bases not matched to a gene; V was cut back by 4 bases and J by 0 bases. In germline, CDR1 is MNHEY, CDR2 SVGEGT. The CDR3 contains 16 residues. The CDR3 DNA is TGTGCCAGCAGTTGGGACAGGGGATATAGCAATCAGCCCCAGCATTTT. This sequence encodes CASSWDRGYSNQPQHF.

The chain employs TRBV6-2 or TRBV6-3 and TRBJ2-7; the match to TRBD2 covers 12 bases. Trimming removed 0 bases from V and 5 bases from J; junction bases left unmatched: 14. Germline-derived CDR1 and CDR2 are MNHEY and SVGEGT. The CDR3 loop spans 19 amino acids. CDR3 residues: CASSYSTRLAGGRSHEQYV. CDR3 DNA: TGTGCCAGCAGTTACTCGACTAGGCTAGCGGGGGGGAGATCCCACGAGCAGTACGTC.

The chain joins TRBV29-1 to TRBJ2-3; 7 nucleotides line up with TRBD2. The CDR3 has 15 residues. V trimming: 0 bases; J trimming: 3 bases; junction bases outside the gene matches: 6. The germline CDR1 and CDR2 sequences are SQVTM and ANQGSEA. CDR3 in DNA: TGCAGCGTTGAAGATATTCGGGAGGAGACAGATACGCAGTATTTT. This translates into CSVEDIREETDTQYF.

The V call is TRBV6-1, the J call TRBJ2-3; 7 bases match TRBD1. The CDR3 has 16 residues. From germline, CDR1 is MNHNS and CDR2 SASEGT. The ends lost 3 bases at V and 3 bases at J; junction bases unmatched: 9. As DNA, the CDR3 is TGTGCCAGCAGTGAGTACAGGGGCACCTGGACAGATACGCAGTATTTT. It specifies CASSEYRGTWTDTQYF.

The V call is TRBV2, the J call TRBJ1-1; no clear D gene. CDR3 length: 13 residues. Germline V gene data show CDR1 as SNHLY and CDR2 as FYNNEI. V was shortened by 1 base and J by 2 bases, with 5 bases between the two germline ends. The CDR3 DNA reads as TGTGCCAGCAGTGAAGGATTCAACACTGAAGCTTTCTTT. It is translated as CASSEGFNTEAFF.

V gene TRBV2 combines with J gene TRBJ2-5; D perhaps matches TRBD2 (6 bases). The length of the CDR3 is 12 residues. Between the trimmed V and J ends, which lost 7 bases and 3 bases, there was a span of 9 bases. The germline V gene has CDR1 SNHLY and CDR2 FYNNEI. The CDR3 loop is CASTRGEETQYF. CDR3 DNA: TGTGCCAGCACCCGCGGGGAAGAGACCCAGTACTTC. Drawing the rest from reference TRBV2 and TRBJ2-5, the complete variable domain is EPEVTQTPSHQVTQMGQEVILRCVPISNHLYFYWYRQILGQKVEFLVSFYNNEISEKSEIFDDQFSVERPDGSNFTLKIRSTKLEDSAMYFCASTRGEETQYFGPGTRLLVL.

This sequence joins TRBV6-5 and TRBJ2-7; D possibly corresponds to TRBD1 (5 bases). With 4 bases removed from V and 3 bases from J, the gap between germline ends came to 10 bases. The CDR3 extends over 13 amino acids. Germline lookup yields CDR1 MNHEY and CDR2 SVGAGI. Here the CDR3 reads CASSFGAVYEQYF. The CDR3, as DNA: TGTGCCAGCAGTTTTGGGGCCGTCTACGAGCAGTACTTC.

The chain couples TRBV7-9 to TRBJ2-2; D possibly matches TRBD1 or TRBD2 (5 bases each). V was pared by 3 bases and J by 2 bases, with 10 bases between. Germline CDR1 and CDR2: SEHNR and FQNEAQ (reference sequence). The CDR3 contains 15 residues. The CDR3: CASSLGTVNTGELFF. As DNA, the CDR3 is TGTGCCAGCAGCTTGGGGACCGTTAACACCGGGGAGCTGTTTTTT.

CDR3 protein: CATRVAAPLDTQYF. CDR3 DNA sequence: TGTGCCACCAGGGTAGCGGCCCCCTTAGATACGCAGTATTTT. The chain links TRBV24-1 to TRBJ2-3; D perhaps matches TRBD2 (6 bases). The germline V gene encodes CDR1 KGHDR and CDR2 SFDVKD. V lost 7 bases and J lost 5, with 15 bases in between. CDR3 length: 14 amino acids.

CDR3: CASSESRLAGWDTQYF. CDR3 in DNA: TGTGCCAGCAGTGAATCTAGACTAGCGGGGTGGGATACGCAGTATTTT. This chain uses TRBV25-1 with TRBJ2-3, with 11 bases lining up with TRBD2. The CDR3 has 16 residues. Trimming removed 1 base from V and 6 bases from J; junction bases left unmatched: 6. Germline lookup yields CDR1 MGHDK and CDR2 SYGVNS.

The CDR3 bases are TGTGCCAGCAGCTCTATGGCGGGGACTGAAGCTTTCTTT. Amino acids: CASSSMAGTEAFF. This chain connects TRBV11-2 to TRBJ1-1; no definite D call. CDR1 SGHAT and CDR2 FQNNGV come from the germline V gene. The CDR3 is 13 amino acids. V was clipped by 4 bases and J by 5 bases, with 11 bases between them. The full variable domain, in which reference TRBV11-2 and TRBJ1-1 provide the parts outside the CDR3, is EAGVAQSPRYKIIEKRQSVAFWCNPISGHATLYWYQQILGQGPKLLIQFQNNGVVDDSQLPKDRFSAERLKGVDSTLKIQPAKLEDSAVYLCASSSMAGTEAFFGQGTRLTVV.

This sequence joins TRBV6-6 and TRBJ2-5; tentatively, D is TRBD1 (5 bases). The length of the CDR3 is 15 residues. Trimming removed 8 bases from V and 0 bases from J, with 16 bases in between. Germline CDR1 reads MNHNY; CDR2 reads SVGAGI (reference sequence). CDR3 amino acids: CASGGGPGNQETQYF. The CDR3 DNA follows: TGTGCCAGCGGCGGTGGGCCAGGGAACCAAGAGACCCAGTACTTC.